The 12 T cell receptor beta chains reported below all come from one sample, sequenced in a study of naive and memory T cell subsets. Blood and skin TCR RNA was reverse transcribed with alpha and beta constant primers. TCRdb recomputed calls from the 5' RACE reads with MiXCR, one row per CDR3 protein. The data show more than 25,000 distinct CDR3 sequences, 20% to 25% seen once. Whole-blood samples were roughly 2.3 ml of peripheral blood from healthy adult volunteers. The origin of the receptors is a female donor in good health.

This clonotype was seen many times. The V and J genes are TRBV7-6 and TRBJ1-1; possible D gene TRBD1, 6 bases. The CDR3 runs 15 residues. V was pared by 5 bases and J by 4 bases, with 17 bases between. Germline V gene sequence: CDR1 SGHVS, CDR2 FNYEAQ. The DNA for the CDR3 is TGTGCCAGCAGCCCCGGGGCAGGGGCGGGCACTGAAGCTTTCTTT. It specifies CASSPGAGAGTEAFF.

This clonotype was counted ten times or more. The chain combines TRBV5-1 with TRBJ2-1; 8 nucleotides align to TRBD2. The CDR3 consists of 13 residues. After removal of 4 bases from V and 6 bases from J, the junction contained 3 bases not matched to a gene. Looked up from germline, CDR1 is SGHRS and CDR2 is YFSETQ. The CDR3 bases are TGCGCCAGCAGCACGGGGGGGCGCAATGAGCAGTTCTTC. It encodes CASSTGGRNEQFF.

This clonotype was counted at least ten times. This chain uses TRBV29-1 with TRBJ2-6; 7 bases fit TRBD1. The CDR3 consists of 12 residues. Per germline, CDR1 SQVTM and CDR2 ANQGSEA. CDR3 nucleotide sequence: TGCAGAAGACAGGGTAGGGCCAACGTCCTGACTTTC. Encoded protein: CRRQGRANVLTF.

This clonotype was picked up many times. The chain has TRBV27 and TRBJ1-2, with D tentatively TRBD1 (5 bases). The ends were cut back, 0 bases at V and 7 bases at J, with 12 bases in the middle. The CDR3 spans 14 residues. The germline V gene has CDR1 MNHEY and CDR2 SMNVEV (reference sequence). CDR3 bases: TGTGCCAGCAGTTTATCCCCAGGGAGTACTGGCTACACCTTC. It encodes CASSLSPGSTGYTF.

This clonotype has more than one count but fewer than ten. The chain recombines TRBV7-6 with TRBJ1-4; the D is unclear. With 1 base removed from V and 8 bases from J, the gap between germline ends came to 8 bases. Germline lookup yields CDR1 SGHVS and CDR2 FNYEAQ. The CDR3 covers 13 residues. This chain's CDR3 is CASSLGVYEKLFF. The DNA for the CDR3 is TGTGCCAGCAGCTTAGGGGTGTACGAAAAACTGTTTTTT.

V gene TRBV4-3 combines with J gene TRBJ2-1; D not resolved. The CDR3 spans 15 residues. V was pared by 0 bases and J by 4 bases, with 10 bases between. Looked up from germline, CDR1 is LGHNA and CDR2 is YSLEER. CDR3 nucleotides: TGCGCCAGCAGCCAAGATGCAGCCTCATACAATGAGCAGTTCTTC. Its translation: CASSQDAASYNEQFF.

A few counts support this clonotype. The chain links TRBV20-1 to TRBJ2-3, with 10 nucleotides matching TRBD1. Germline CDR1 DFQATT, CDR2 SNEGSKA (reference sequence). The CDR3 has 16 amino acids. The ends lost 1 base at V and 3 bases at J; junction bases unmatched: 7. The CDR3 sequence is CSARALGQGETDTQYF. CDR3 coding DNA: TGCAGTGCTAGAGCCCTCGGACAGGGGGAAACAGATACGCAGTATTTT.

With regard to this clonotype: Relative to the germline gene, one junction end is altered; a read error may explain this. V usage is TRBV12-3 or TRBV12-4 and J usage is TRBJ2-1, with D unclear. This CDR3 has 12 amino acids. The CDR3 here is CTSSPLDYEQFF. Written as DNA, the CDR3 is TGTACCAGCAGCCCCCTTGACTATGAGCAGTTCTTC.

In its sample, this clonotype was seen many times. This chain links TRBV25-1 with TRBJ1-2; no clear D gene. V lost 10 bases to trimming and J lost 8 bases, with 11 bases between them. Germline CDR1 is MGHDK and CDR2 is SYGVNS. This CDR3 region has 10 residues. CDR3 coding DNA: TGTGCCACCAACCTGGGCGGCTACACCTTC. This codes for CATNLGGYTF.

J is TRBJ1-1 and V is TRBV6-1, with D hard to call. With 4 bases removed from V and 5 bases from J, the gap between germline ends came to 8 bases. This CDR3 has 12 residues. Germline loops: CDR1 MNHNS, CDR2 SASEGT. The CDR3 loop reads CASSAFGTEAFF. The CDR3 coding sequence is TGTGCCAGCAGTGCATTCGGAACTGAAGCTTTCTTT.

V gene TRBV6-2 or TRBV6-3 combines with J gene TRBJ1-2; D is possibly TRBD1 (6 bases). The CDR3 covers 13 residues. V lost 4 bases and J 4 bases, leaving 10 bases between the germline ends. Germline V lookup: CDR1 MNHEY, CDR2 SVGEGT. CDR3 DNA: TGTGCCAGCAGTTCCGGGACATTCTATGGCTACACCTTC. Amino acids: CASSSGTFYGYTF.

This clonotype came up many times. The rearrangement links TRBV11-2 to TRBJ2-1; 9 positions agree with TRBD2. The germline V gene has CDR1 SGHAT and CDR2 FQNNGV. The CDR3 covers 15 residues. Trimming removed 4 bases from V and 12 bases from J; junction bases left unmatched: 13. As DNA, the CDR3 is TGTGCCAGCAGCTCGGCGAGAATAGCGGGAGAAGTGCAGTTCTTC. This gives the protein CASSSARIAGEVQFF.